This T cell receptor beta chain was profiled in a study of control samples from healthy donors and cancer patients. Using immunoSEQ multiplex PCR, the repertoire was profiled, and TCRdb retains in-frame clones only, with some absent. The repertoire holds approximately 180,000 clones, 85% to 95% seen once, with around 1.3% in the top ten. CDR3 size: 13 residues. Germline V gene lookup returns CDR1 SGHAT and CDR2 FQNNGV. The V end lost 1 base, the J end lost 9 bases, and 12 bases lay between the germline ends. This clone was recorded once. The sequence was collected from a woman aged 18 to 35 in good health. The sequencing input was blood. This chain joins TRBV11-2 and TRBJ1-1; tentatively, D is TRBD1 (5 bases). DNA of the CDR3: TGTGCCAGCAGCTTAGGCGGGACCCGGAAAGCTTTCTTT. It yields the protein CASSLGGTRKAFF.